This note documents a single TCR beta chain sequence. Its antigen remains unidentified. Primers for the PCR totalled 60 Vbeta and 13 Jbeta. The protocol was immunoSEQ multiplex PCR, while the TCRdb copy is restricted to in-frame clones and leaves out a portion. The sample has 150,000 to 200,000 clones, about four fifths seen once; the top ten hold around 6.1%. This specimen belongs to a study of cytomegalovirus exposure and HLA in healthy donors. Overall study results and limits: The authors enumerated 150 to 200 TCR beta chains as linked to cytomegalovirus.

This receptor was taken from a woman in her thirties in good health and CMV-seropositive. The sample consisted of PBMCs.

This chain's CDR3 is CAAGGGGPSTDTQYF. The CDR3 coding sequence is TGTGCCGCCGGAGGGGGCGGGCCAAGCACAGATACGCAGTATTTT. The V and J genes are TRBV10-3 and TRBJ2-3; maybe TRBD1 (7 bases). The ends were cut back, 11 bases at V and 0 bases at J, with 18 bases in the middle. The CDR3 covers 15 residues. Germline CDR1 is ENHRY and CDR2 is SYGVKD.